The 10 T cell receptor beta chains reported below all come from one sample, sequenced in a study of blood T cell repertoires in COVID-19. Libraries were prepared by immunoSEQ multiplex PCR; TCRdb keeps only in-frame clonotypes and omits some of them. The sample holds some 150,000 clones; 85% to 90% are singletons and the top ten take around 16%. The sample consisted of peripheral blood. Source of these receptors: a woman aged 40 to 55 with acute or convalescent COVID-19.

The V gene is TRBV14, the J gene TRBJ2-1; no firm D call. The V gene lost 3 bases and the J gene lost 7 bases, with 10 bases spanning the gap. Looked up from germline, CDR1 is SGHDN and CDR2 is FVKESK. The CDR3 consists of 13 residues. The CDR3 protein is CASSHALTNEQFF. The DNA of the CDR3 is TGTGCCAGCAGCCACGCCCTAACGAATGAGCAGTTCTTC.

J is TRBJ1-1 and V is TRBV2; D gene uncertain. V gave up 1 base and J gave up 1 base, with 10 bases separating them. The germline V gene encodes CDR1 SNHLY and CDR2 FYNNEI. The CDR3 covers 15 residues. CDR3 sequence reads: CASSEVGVWNTEAFF. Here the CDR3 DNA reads TGTGCCAGCAGTGAAGTGGGCGTTTGGAACACTGAAGCTTTCTTT.

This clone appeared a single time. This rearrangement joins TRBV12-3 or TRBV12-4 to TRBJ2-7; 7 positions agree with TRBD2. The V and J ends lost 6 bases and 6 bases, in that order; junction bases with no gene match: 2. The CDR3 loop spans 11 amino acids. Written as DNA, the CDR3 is TGTGCCAGCAGCTCGGGGGGCGAGCAGTACTTC. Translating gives CASSSGGEQYF.

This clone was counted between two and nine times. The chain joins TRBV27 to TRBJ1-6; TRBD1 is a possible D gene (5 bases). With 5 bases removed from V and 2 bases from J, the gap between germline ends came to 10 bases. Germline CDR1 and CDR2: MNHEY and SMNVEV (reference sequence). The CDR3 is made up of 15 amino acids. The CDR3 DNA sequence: TGTGCCAGCAGTCAGGACATTGCCTATAATTCACCCCTCCACTTT. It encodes CASSQDIAYNSPLHF.

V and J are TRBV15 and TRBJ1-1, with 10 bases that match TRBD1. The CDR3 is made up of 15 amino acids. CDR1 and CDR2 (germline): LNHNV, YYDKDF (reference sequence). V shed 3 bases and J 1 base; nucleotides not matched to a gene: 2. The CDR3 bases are TGTGCCACCAGCAGGGACAGGGGGACGAACACTGAAGCTTTCTTT. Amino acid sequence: CATSRDRGTNTEAFF.

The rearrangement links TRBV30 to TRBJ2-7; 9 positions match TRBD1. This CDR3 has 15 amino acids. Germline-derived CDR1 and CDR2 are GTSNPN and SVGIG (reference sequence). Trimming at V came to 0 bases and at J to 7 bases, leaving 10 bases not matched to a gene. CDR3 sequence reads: CAWSVLGTGPSEQYF. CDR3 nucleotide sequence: TGTGCCTGGAGTGTACTGGGGACAGGGCCCTCTGAGCAGTACTTC.

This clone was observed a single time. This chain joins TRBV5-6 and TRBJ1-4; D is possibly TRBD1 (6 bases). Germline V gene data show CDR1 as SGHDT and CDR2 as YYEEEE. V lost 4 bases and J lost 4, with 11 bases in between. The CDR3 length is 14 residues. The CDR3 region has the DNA TGTGCCAGCAGCCCTGGACAGAATAATGAAAAACTGTTTTTT. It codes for CASSPGQNNEKLFF. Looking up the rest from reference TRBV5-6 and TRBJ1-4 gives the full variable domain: DAGVTQSPTHLIKTRGQQVTLRCSPKSGHDTVSWYQQALGQGPQFIFQYYEEEERQRGNFPDRFSGHQFPNYSSELNVNALLLGDSALYLCASSPGQNNEKLFFGSGTQLSVL.

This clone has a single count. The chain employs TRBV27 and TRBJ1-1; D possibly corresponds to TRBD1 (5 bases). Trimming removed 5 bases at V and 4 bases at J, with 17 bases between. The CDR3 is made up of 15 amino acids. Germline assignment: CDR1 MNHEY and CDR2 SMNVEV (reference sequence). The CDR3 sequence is CASSHGAGGATEAFF. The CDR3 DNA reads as TGTGCCAGCAGTCACGGGGCAGGAGGGGCCACTGAAGCTTTCTTT.

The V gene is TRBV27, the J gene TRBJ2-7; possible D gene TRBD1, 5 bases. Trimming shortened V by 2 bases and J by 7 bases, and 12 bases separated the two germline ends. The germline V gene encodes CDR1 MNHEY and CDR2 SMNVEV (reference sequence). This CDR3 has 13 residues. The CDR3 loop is CASSLIQGFEQYF. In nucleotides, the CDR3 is TGTGCCAGCAGTTTAATCCAGGGTTTTGAGCAGTACTTC.

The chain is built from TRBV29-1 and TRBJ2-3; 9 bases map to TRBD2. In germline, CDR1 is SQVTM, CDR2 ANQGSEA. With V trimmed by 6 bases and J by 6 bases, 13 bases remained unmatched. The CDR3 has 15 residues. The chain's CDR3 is CSVQWLAGKADTQYF. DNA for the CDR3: TGCAGCGTGCAGTGGCTAGCGGGAAAAGCTGATACGCAGTATTTT.